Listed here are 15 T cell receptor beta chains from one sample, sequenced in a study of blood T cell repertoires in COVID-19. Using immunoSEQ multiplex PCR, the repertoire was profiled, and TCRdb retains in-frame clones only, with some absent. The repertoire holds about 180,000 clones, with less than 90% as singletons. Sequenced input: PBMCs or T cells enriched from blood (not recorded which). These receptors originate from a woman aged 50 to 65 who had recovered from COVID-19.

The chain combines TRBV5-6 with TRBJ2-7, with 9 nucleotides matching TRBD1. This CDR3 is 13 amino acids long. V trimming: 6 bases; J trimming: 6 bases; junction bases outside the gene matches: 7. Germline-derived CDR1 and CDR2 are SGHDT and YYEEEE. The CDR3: CASNRDRAPEQYF. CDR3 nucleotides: TGTGCCAGCAACCGGGACAGGGCCCCCGAGCAGTACTTC. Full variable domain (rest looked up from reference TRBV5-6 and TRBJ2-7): DAGVTQSPTHLIKTRGQQVTLRCSPKSGHDTVSWYQQALGQGPQFIFQYYEEEERQRGNFPDRFSGHQFPNYSSELNVNALLLGDSALYLCASNRDRAPEQYFGPGTRLTVT.

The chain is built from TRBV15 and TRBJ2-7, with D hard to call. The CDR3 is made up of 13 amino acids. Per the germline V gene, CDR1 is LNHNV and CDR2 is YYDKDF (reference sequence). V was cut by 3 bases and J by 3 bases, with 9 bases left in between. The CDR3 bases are TGTGCCACCAGCAGTGGGCGCCTCTACGAGCAGTACTTC. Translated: CATSSGRLYEQYF.

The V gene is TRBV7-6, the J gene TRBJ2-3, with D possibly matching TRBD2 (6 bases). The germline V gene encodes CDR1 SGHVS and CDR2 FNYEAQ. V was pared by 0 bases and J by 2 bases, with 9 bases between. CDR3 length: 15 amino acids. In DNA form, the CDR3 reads TGTGCCAGCAGCTTAGCTCGGGGGACCACAGATACGCAGTATTTT. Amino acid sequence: CASSLARGTTDTQYF. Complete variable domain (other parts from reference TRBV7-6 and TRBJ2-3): GAGVSQSPRYKVTKRGQDVALRCDPISGHVSLYWYRQALGQGPEFLTYFNYEAQQDKSGLPNDRFSAERPEGSISTLTIQRTEQRDSAMYRCASSLARGTTDTQYFGPGTRLTVL.

CDR3 nucleotide sequence: TGTGCCAGTAGGGACAGGAACCTTGAAAAACTGTTTTTT. Encoded protein: CASRDRNLEKLFF. The chain has TRBV19 and TRBJ1-4; the match to TRBD1 covers 7 bases. Germline CDR1 and CDR2: LNHDA and SQIVND (reference sequence). J gave up 7 bases and V 6 bases, and 5 bases lay outside the gene matches. The CDR3 contains 13 residues.

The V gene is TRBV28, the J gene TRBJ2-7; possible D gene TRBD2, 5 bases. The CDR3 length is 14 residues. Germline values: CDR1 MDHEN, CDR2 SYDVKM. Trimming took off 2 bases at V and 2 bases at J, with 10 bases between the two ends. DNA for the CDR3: TGTGCCAGCAGTTTAGGAGGAAAAGCCTACGAGCAGTACTTC. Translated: CASSLGGKAYEQYF.

For the CDR3, the DNA is TGTGCCAGCAGGGGGGGCTATGGCTACACCTTC. Encoded protein: CASRGGYGYTF. This rearrangement joins TRBV6-5 to TRBJ1-2; tentative D call: TRBD1 (5 bases). Germline CDR1 MNHEY, CDR2 SVGAGI. The CDR3 runs to 11 residues. V was pared by 6 bases and J by 4 bases, with 6 bases between.

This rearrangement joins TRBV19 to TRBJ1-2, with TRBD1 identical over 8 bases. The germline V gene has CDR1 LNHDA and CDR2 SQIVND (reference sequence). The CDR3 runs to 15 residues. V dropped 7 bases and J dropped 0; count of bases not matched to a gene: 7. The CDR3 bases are TGTGCCAGTACCGCCGGGACAGGAGCTAACTATGGCTACACCTTC. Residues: CASTAGTGANYGYTF.

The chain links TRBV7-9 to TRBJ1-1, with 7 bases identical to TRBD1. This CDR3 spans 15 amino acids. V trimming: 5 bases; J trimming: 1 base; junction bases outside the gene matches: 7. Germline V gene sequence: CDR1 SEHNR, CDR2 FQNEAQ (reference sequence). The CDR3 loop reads CASSPRGGPNTEAFF. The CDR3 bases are TGTGCCAGCAGCCCAAGAGGGGGCCCGAACACTGAAGCTTTCTTT.

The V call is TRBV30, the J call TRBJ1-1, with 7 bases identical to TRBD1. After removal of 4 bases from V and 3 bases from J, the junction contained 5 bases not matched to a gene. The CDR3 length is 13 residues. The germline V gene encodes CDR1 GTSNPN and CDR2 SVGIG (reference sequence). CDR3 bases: TGTGCCTGGAAGACCAGGGGGGACACTGAAGCTTTCTTT. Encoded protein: CAWKTRGDTEAFF. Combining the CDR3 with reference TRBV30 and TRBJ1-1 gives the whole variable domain SQTIHQWPATLVQPVGSPLSLECTVEGTSNPNLYWYRQAAGRGLQLLFYSVGIGQISSEVPQNLSASRPQDRQFILSSKKLLLSDSGFYLCAWKTRGDTEAFFGQGTRLTVV.

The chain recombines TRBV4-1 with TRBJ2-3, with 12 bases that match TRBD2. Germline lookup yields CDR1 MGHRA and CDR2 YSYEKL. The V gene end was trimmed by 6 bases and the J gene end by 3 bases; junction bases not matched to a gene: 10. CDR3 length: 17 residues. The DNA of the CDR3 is TGCGCCAGCAGAGGGCCGAAACTAGCGGGAGGAACAGATACGCAGTATTTT. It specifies CASRGPKLAGGTDTQYF.

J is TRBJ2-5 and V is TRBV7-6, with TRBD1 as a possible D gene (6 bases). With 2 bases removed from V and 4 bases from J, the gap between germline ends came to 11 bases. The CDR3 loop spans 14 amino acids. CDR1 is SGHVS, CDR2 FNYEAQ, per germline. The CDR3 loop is CASSLRLGAETQYF. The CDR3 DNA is TGTGCCAGCAGCTTACGTTTGGGGGCAGAGACCCAGTACTTC.

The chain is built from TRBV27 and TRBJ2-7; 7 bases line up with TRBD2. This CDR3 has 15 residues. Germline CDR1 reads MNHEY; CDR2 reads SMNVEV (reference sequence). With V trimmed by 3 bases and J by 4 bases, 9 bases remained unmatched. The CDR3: CASSLTSSNNYEQYF. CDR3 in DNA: TGTGCCAGCAGTTTGACTAGCTCCAACAATTACGAGCAGTACTTC.

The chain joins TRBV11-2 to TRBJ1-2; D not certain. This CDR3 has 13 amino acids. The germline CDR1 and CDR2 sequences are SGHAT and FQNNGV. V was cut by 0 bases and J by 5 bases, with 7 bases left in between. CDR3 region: CASSLDGLYGYTF. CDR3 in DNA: TGTGCCAGCAGCTTAGACGGACTTTATGGCTACACCTTC.

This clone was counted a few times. CDR3 sequence reads: CASSPLQGRADTEAFF. The DNA of the CDR3 is TGTGCCAGCTCACCATTACAGGGACGTGCGGACACTGAAGCTTTCTTT. This sequence joins TRBV18 and TRBJ1-1, with TRBD1 as a possible D gene (6 bases). The CDR3 runs to 16 residues. The V end was cut by 2 bases, the J end by 3 bases, with 16 bases between. Germline loops: CDR1 KGHSH, CDR2 LQKENI.

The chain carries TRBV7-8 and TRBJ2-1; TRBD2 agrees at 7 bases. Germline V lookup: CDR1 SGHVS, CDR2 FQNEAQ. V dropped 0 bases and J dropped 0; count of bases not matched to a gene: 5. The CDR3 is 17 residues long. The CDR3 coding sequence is TGTGCCAGCAGCTTAGCAGCCGGGACTATCTCCTACAATGAGCAGTTCTTC. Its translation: CASSLAAGTISYNEQFF.